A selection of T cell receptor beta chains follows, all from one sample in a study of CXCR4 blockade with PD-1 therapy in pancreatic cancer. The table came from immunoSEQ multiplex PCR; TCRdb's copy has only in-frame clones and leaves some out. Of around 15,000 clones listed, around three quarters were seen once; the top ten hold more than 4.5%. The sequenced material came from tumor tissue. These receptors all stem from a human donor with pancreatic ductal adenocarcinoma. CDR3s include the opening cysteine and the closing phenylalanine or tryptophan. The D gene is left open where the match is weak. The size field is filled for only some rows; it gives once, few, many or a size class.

CDR3: CASSRSGAMAEAFF; DNA: TGTGCCAGCAGTCGGTCAGGGGCAATGGCTGAAGCTTTCTTT; size: .; V: TRBV28; J: TRBJ1-1; D: .
CDR3: CASSFTSGNLNEQFF; DNA: TGTGCCAGCAGTTTCACTAGCGGGAACCTAAATGAGCAGTTCTTC; size: .; V: TRBV28; J: TRBJ2-1; D: TRBD2
CDR3: CASTFGTYKTEAFF; DNA: TGTGCCAGCACATTCGGGACATACAAGACTGAAGCTTTCTTT; size: .; V: TRBV28; J: TRBJ1-1; D: .
CDR3: CASSYGGQGVLAEQYF; DNA: TGTGCCAGCAGTTACGGTGGACAGGGAGTCCTCGCCGAGCAGTACTTC; size: .; V: TRBV6-7; J: TRBJ2-7; D: TRBD1
CDR3: CATGGLAGPYNEQFF; DNA: TGTGCCACCGGGGGACTAGCGGGACCTTACAATGAGCAGTTCTTC; size: .; V: TRBV6-8; J: TRBJ2-1; D: TRBD2
CDR3: CASSQSSNQPQHF; DNA: TGTGCCAGCAGCCAATCTAGCAATCAGCCCCAGCATTTT; size: .; V: TRBV16; J: TRBJ1-5; D: .
CDR3: CATSRDQGTEAAGELFF; DNA: TGTGCCACCAGCAGAGATCAGGGGACGGAGGCGGCAGGGGAGCTGTTTTTT; size: .; V: TRBV15; J: TRBJ2-2; D: .
CDR3: CASSFRDSPYNEQFF; DNA: TGCGCCAGCAGCTTCCGGGACAGCCCCTACAATGAGCAGTTCTTC; size: .; V: TRBV23-1; J: TRBJ2-1; D: TRBD1
CDR3: CASSESGHWAFF; DNA: TGTGCCAGTAGTGAATCCGGACATTGGGCTTTCTTT; size: once; V: TRBV19; J: TRBJ1-1; D: .
CDR3: CASSLVLAGHGAIQYF; DNA: TGTGCCAGCAGCTTAGTTCTAGCGGGACACGGTGCGATTCAGTACTTC; size: .; V: TRBV7-2; J: TRBJ2-4; D: TRBD2
CDR3: CASSPVRSTDTQYF; DNA: TGTGCCAGCTCACCTGTCCGTTCCACAGATACGCAGTATTTT; size: .; V: TRBV18; J: TRBJ2-3; D: .
CDR3: CASTTSGPYNEQFF; DNA: TGTGCCAGCACGACTAGCGGGCCCTACAATGAGCAGTTCTTC; size: once; V: TRBV6-8; J: TRBJ2-1; D: TRBD2
CDR3: CASSRLTSSYEQYF; DNA: TGTGCCAGCAGCCGACTCACTAGCAGCTACGAGCAGTACTTC; size: .; V: TRBV11-3; J: TRBJ2-7; D: .
CDR3: CASSLPGTSAWYF; DNA: TGTGCCAGCAGTTTACCCGGGACTAGCGCATGGTACTTC; size: .; V: TRBV28; J: TRBJ2-4; D: TRBD2
CDR3: CASSPSPGELFF; DNA: TGTGCCAGCAGTCCATCTCCCGGGGAGCTGTTTTTT; size: .; V: TRBV6-8; J: TRBJ2-2; D: .
CDR3: CASSLSSEARNEQFF; DNA: TGTGCCAGCAGTTTATCTAGCGAGGCGAGAAATGAGCAGTTCTTC; size: .; V: TRBV28; J: TRBJ2-1; D: .
CDR3: CASISRGSAEKLFF; DNA: TGTGCCAGTATTTCACGGGGTTCGGCTGAAAAACTGTTTTTT; size: .; V: TRBV19; J: TRBJ1-4; D: .
CDR3: CASSIGGTGVHEQYF; DNA: TGTGCCAGTAGTATAGGAGGGACAGGGGTGCACGAGCAGTACTTC; size: .; V: TRBV19; J: TRBJ2-7; D: TRBD1
CDR3: CATTLGTQHTDTQYF; DNA: TGTGCCACCACCCTCGGGACCCAACACACAGATACGCAGTATTTT; size: .; V: TRBV19; J: TRBJ2-3; D: .
CDR3: CASSPLSSGSYSDTQYF; DNA: TGTGCCAGCTCACCCCTGAGTAGCGGGAGTTATTCGGATACGCAGTATTTT; size: once; V: TRBV18; J: TRBJ2-3; D: TRBD2
CDR3: CASSVISGRAADTQYF; DNA: TGTGCCAGCAGCGTAATAAGCGGGAGGGCCGCAGATACGCAGTATTTT; size: .; V: TRBV9; J: TRBJ2-3; D: TRBD2
CDR3: CASSLPGTSGKQFF; DNA: TGTGCCAGCAGTTTGCCCGGGACTAGCGGCAAGCAGTTCTTC; size: once; V: TRBV28; J: TRBJ2-1; D: TRBD2
CDR3: CSVEDTAAYEQYF; DNA: TGCAGCGTTGAAGATACCGCCGCCTACGAGCAGTACTTC; size: few; V: TRBV29-1; J: TRBJ2-7; D: .
CDR3: CASSPTVEETQYF; DNA: TGTGCCAGCAGCCCGACGGTAGAAGAGACCCAGTACTTC; size: few; V: TRBV6-8; J: TRBJ2-5; D: .
CDR3: CASSPKAGSTDTQYF; DNA: TGTGCCAGCTCCCCTAAAGCGGGAAGCACAGATACGCAGTATTTT; size: .; V: TRBV25-1; J: TRBJ2-3; D: TRBD2
CDR3: CASSPRLDTGEQFF; DNA: TGTGCCAGCAGCCCCCGACTAGACACGGGTGAGCAGTTCTTC; size: medium-sized; V: TRBV9; J: TRBJ2-1; D: .
CDR3: CASSLDRTLDTQYF; DNA: TGTGCCAGCAGCCTTGACAGGACTTTAGATACGCAGTATTTT; size: .; V: TRBV28; J: TRBJ2-3; D: .
CDR3: CASSLAGGGEQFF; DNA: TGTGCCAGTAGTCTAGCGGGAGGCGGTGAGCAGTTCTTC; size: once; V: TRBV19; J: TRBJ2-1; D: TRBD2
CDR3: CATSRSGTANTEAFF; DNA: TGTGCCACCAGCCGATCAGGAACAGCGAACACTGAAGCTTTCTTT; size: .; V: TRBV15; J: TRBJ1-1; D: .
CDR3: CASSVGQRLVDEQYF; DNA: TGTGCCAGCAGCGTGGGACAGCGGTTAGTCGACGAGCAGTACTTC; size: .; V: TRBV9; J: TRBJ2-7; D: TRBD1
CDR3: CASRAPGTGVGYTF; DNA: TGTGCCAGTAGGGCCCCCGGGACAGGGGTTGGCTACACCTTC; size: .; V: TRBV19; J: TRBJ1-2; D: TRBD1
CDR3: CASDEGAGEQYF; DNA: TGTGCCAGTGACGAGGGGGCTGGCGAGCAGTACTTC; size: once; V: TRBV19; J: TRBJ2-7; D: TRBD1
CDR3: CASTKTSGEQYF; DNA: TGTGCCAGCACGAAGACTAGCGGGGAGCAGTACTTC; size: .; V: TRBV18; J: TRBJ2-7; D: TRBD2
CDR3: CSAVTAGNQPQHF; DNA: TGCAGCGCCGTAACAGCAGGCAATCAGCCCCAGCATTTT; size: .; V: TRBV29-1; J: TRBJ1-5; D: .
CDR3: CASSPRQDEQYF; DNA: TGTGCCAGCTCACCACGTCAAGACGAGCAGTACTTC; size: .; V: TRBV18; J: TRBJ2-7; D: .
CDR3: CASSLDSFYEQYF; DNA: TGTGCCAGCAGTTTGGACAGCTTCTACGAGCAGTACTTC; size: .; V: TRBV28; J: TRBJ2-7; D: .
CDR3: CATSIRGGLSNQPQHF; DNA: TGTGCCACCAGCATCAGGGGGGGCCTTAGCAATCAGCCCCAGCATTTT; size: .; V: TRBV15; J: TRBJ1-5; D: TRBD1
CDR3: CASTSGGDTGELFF; DNA: TGTGCCAGCACCAGCGGGGGGGACACCGGGGAGCTGTTTTTT; size: .; V: TRBV2; J: TRBJ2-2; D: TRBD2
CDR3: CASLDLYGYTF; DNA: TGTGCCTCTCTGGACTTATATGGCTACACCTTC; size: .; V: TRBV30; J: TRBJ1-2; D: .
CDR3: CASSLQVWGYTF; DNA: TGTGCCAGCAGCTTACAGGTTTGGGGCTACACCTTC; size: .; V: TRBV28; J: TRBJ1-2; D: .
CDR3: CASSLVLLTTNEKLFF; DNA: TGTGCCAGCAGCTTAGTCCTCCTGACAACTAATGAAAAACTGTTTTTT; size: .; V: TRBV11-3; J: TRBJ1-4; D: .
CDR3: CASSRPPRGADQPQHF; DNA: TGTGCCAGTAGCCGCCCCCCTAGGGGGGCTGATCAGCCCCAGCATTTT; size: medium-sized; V: TRBV19; J: TRBJ1-5; D: .
CDR3: CASSESGHGSEQFF; DNA: TGCGCCAGCAGTGAGTCGGGCCATGGGAGTGAGCAGTTCTTC; size: .; V: TRBV10-2; J: TRBJ2-1; D: .
CDR3: CASSTGGSWNEQFF; DNA: TGCGCCAGCAGCACGGGCGGGAGTTGGAATGAGCAGTTCTTC; size: .; V: TRBV5-1; J: TRBJ2-1; D: TRBD2
CDR3: CASSLVVPLADTIYF; DNA: TGTGCCAGCAGCTTAGTAGTCCCACTGGCGGACACCATATATTTT; size: few; V: TRBV11-3; J: TRBJ1-3; D: .
CDR3: CASSPGTGDTQYF; DNA: TGTGCCAGCTCACCCGGGACAGGGGATACGCAGTATTTT; size: .; V: TRBV18; J: TRBJ2-3; D: TRBD1
CDR3: CASGRPTGSYEQYF; DNA: TGTGCAAGCGGCAGGCCGACAGGATCCTACGAGCAGTACTTC; size: few; V: TRBV7-5; J: TRBJ2-7; D: .
CDR3: CSVGLAGAYEQFF; DNA: TGCAGCGTTGGACTAGCGGGAGCCTATGAGCAGTTCTTC; size: .; V: TRBV29-1; J: TRBJ2-1; D: TRBD2
CDR3: CASSRSGPQETQYF; DNA: TGTGCCAGCAGCCGGAGCGGTCCCCAAGAGACCCAGTACTTC; size: .; V: TRBV28; J: TRBJ2-5; D: .
CDR3: CASRAGPRGTDTQYF; DNA: TGTGCCAGCAGGGCGGGGCCAAGGGGCACAGATACGCAGTATTTT; size: .; V: TRBV28; J: TRBJ2-3; D: .
CDR3: CASNREGEKLFF; DNA: TGTGCCAGTAACAGGGAAGGTGAAAAACTGTTTTTT; size: .; V: TRBV19; J: TRBJ1-4; D: .
CDR3: CASTHPSTDTQYF; DNA: TGTGCCAGCACCCACCCTAGCACAGATACGCAGTATTTT; size: .; V: TRBV28; J: TRBJ2-3; D: .
CDR3: CAWTRGTRSEQYF; DNA: TGTGCCTGGACCCGGGGGACTAGAAGTGAGCAGTACTTC; size: .; V: TRBV30; J: TRBJ2-7; D: TRBD2